This T cell receptor beta chain emerged from a study of cytomegalovirus exposure and HLA in healthy donors. As to this clone: Its antigen is not identified.

Losses at the gene ends were 4 bases for V and 3 bases for J; bases not matched to a gene: 9. Germline-derived CDR1 and CDR2 are SEHNR and FQNEAQ (reference sequence). The CDR3 runs 15 residues. Study results and caveats: Earlier analysis yielded a pattern in which most TCR beta V segments were productive about 87% or about 30% of the time. In a later analysis, TCR beta V- and J-gene trimming was associated with a missense DCLRE1C variant. Most TCR sequences proved rare, with some public TCRs found in many donors.

It was with 60 Vbeta and 13 Jbeta primers that the PCR ran. In the authors' workflow: Counted up in a later analysis, unique TCR beta chains came to 65 million to 80 million, with about 10 million shared. Sequencing was performed with immunoSEQ multiplex PCR; in TCRdb, only in-frame clones are kept and a portion is missing. The V and J calls and the clone size are those of that table, but D and trimming were determined from the DNA. Found here are about 200,000 clones, around 78% of them singletons; the top ten hold roughly 2%. This receptor was taken from a young man in good health and CMV-seronegative. The sequenced sample was PBMCs. The gene calls are TRBV7-9 and TRBJ2-7; 7 bases are a match to TRBD1. The CDR3 nucleotides read TGTGCCAGCAGCTCAGTTAGACAGGGCCACTACGAGCAGTACTTC. Translating it yields CASSSVRQGHYEQYF.